This T cell receptor beta chain was sequenced during a study of T cells in Graves' hyperthyroidism and ophthalmopathy. This CDR3 spans 14 amino acids. Trimming shortened V by 7 bases and J by 5 bases, and 17 bases separated the two germline ends. The germline V gene has CDR1 MNHEY and CDR2 SVGEGT. Amplification of TCR beta CDR3 regions was performed using RNA transcripts as template. The HTBI primer set served for first-round RT-PCR of the TCR CDR3. TCRdb re-called the multiplex PCR reads through MiXCR, storing one row per CDR3 protein. The table records hundreds of thousands of distinct CDR3 sequences, 30% to 40% of them present only once. Stability of Graves' hyperthyroidism was defined as absent ophthalmopathy progression within 18 months.

Input material: blood. This chain uses TRBV6-2 or TRBV6-3 with TRBJ1-1, with a possible D match to TRBD1 (5 bases). The receptor comes from a woman aged 40 to 50 with Graves' hyperthyroidism. The CDR3 is CASTLIQGVTEAFF. CDR3 sequence (DNA): TGTGCCAGCACTCTAATTCAGGGCGTTACTGAAGCTTTCTTT.